This entry lists 20 T cell receptor beta chains sequenced from one sample in a study of T cell responses to AZD1222 COVID-19 vaccine listed by TCRdb under 2021. The time point label for this specimen denotes: baseline before first vaccination. Library construction relied on the immunoSEQ multiplex PCR assay. TCRdb re-hosts the immuneACCESS table, in-frame sequences only. Its copies lack some clones; in the studies checked, an unresolved V gene accounts for under half of them, and the cause for the rest is not known. The sample yields 90,000 to 110,000 clones; about 88% were counted once. In total, the top ten clones hold roughly a sixth of the sample. This specimen consisted of peripheral blood, obtained on day 0 of AZD1222 vaccination. The receptor set was obtained from an adult in good health.

This clone was detected a few times. The chain carries TRBV11-2 and TRBJ1-6, with TRBD1 identical over 10 bases. This CDR3 contains 15 residues. Germline CDR1 reads SGHAT; CDR2 reads FQNNGV. Trimming took 2 bases from V and 6 from J; bases not matched to a gene: 1. CDR3 protein: CASSLRDRGNSPLHF. The CDR3 nucleotides read TGTGCCAGCAGCTTAAGGGACAGGGGTAATTCACCCCTCCACTTT.

The rearrangement links TRBV7-9 to TRBJ2-1; no reliable D call. This CDR3 has 12 residues. The ends were cut back, 2 bases at V and 8 bases at J, with 7 bases in the middle. Per the germline V gene, CDR1 is SEHNR and CDR2 is FQNEAQ (reference sequence). This chain's CDR3 is CASSLRVDEQFF. Written as DNA, the CDR3 is TGTGCCAGCAGCTTACGAGTAGATGAGCAGTTCTTC.

The rearrangement joins TRBV28 to TRBJ2-1; TRBD1 aligns across 7 bases. The CDR3 loop spans 16 amino acids. The ends lost 5 bases at V and 9 bases at J; junction bases unmatched: 16. Germline assignment: CDR1 MDHEN and CDR2 SYDVKM. CDR3 DNA: TGTGCCAGCAGTCGTAATTACAGGGGCTCCCGGATTGAGCAGTTCTTC. It encodes CASSRNYRGSRIEQFF.

The J gene is TRBJ2-1, the V gene TRBV9, with 8 bases aligning to TRBD2. V lost 3 bases, J lost 7 bases, and 3 bases stayed unmatched. There are 13 residues in the CDR3. CDR1 is SGDLS, CDR2 YYNGEE, per germline. CDR3 sequence reads: CASSERGRNEQFF. DNA of the CDR3: TGTGCCAGCAGCGAGCGGGGGAGGAATGAGCAGTTCTTC. Filled out from reference TRBV9 and TRBJ2-1, the complete variable domain reads DSGVTQTPKHLITATGQRVTLRCSPRSGDLSVYWYQQSLDQGLQFLIQYYNGEERAKGNILERFSAQQFPDLHSELNLSSLELGDSALYFCASSERGRNEQFFGPGTRLTVL.

The V and J genes are TRBV2 and TRBJ1-6, with D tentatively TRBD1 (5 bases). The length of the CDR3 is 18 residues. The germline gives CDR1 SNHLY, CDR2 FYNNEI. V lost 8 bases and J 0 bases, leaving 20 bases between the germline ends. This CDR3 reads CASHFGALGSSYNSPLHF. As DNA, the CDR3 is TGTGCCAGCCATTTCGGGGCCCTCGGGTCCTCCTATAATTCACCCCTCCACTTT.

The chain employs TRBV11-3 and TRBJ1-6, with D maybe TRBD1 (5 bases). The CDR3 covers 16 residues. V lost 0 bases to trimming and J lost 10 bases, with 16 bases between them. CDR1 and CDR2 (germline): SGHNT, YENEEA. The CDR3 DNA follows: TGTGCCAGCAGCTTAGACGGGACCCCGGACCGATCACCCCTCCACTTT. Protein: CASSLDGTPDRSPLHF.

The CDR3 DNA is TGTGCCAGCTCACCTACTGACAGGGGCTACAATGAGCAGTTCTTC. Amino acids: CASSPTDRGYNEQFF. The rearrangement links TRBV18 to TRBJ2-1, with 8 bases lining up with TRBD1. Germline assignment: CDR1 KGHSH and CDR2 LQKENI. This CDR3 comprises 15 residues. Trimming removed 3 bases from V and 3 bases from J; junction bases left unmatched: 4.

This clone was seen just once. The genes are TRBV5-1 and TRBJ1-6, with 9 nucleotides matching TRBD1. Germline V gives CDR1 SGHRS, CDR2 YFSETQ. CDR3 length: 15 residues. Trimming removed 4 bases from V and 8 bases from J; junction bases left unmatched: 7. The DNA of the CDR3 is TGCGCCAGCAGCCAGAGGACAGGGGAGGATTCACCCCTCCACTTT. Translation gives CASSQRTGEDSPLHF.

The rearrangement links TRBV30 to TRBJ2-7; D might be TRBD2 (5 bases). With 2 bases removed from V and 2 bases from J, the gap between germline ends came to 13 bases. CDR3 size: 14 residues. The V gene's germline CDR1 is GTSNPN and CDR2 SVGIG (reference sequence). The CDR3 region has the DNA TGTGCCTGGAGTATCTCCGGGAACACCTACGAGCAGTACTTC. As protein: CAWSISGNTYEQYF.

This sequence joins TRBV30 and TRBJ2-7; D is uncertain. From germline, CDR1 is GTSNPN and CDR2 SVGIG (reference sequence). The CDR3 loop spans 18 amino acids. V lost 5 bases, J lost 5 bases, and 31 bases lay in between. The CDR3 loop is CAWSSMLGLRVPVDEQYF. The DNA for the CDR3 is TGTGCCTGGTCCTCGATGCTCGGCTTAAGGGTCCCTGTCGACGAGCAGTACTTC. Full variable domain (missing parts from reference TRBV30 and TRBJ2-7): SQTIHQWPATLVQPVGSPLSLECTVEGTSNPNLYWYRQAAGRGLQLLFYSVGIGQISSEVPQNLSASRPQDRQFILSSKKLLLSDSGFYLCAWSSMLGLRVPVDEQYFGPGTRLTVT.

As to this clone: This specimen includes other DNA sequences encoding the same CDR3. The rearrangement uses TRBV3-1 (or the pseudogene TRBV3-2) and TRBJ1-2; D not certain. The V and J ends lost 1 base and 5 bases respectively, with 2 bases between them. CDR3 length: 11 amino acids. Germline loops: CDR1 LGHDT, CDR2 YNNKEL (reference sequence). Written as DNA, the CDR3 is TGTGCCAGCAGCCAAGGGTATGGCTACACCTTC. Protein: CASSQGYGYTF.

J is TRBJ1-1 and V is TRBV10-3; weak D call: TRBD1 (6 bases). CDR3 size: 14 residues. Germline lookup yields CDR1 ENHRY and CDR2 SYGVKD. Trimming pared 6 bases from V and 5 bases from J, leaving 16 bases between. The CDR3 DNA sequence: TGTGCCATCAGCCTTAAGGGGGGAGGGACTGAAGCTTTCTTT. Its protein is CAISLKGGGTEAFF.

The chain carries TRBV10-1 and TRBJ1-4; D ambiguous. This CDR3 contains 15 residues. V shed 6 bases and J shed 7 bases, with 18 bases lying between them. Looked up from germline, CDR1 is WNHNN and CDR2 is SYGVQD (reference sequence). The CDR3 region is CASRPAEDRSEKLFF. For the CDR3, the DNA is TGCGCCAGCAGACCCGCCGAAGATCGAAGTGAAAAACTGTTTTTT.

This chain connects TRBV7-9 to TRBJ1-1, with 8 bases fitting TRBD1. The ends lost 1 base at V and 3 bases at J; junction bases unmatched: 10. The CDR3 contains 17 residues. CDR1 SEHNR and CDR2 FQNEAQ come from the germline V gene (reference sequence). CDR3 residues: CASSLGAGRGPYTEAFF. In DNA, the CDR3 is TGTGCCAGCAGCTTAGGCGCGGGCAGGGGGCCTTACACTGAAGCTTTCTTT.

The CDR3 DNA sequence: TGTGCCAGCAGCCTTCGGACAGGGGTAGGAGAAAAACTGTTTTTT. This codes for CASSLRTGVGEKLFF. The chain recombines TRBV3-1 (or the pseudogene TRBV3-2) with TRBJ1-4; the match to TRBD1 covers 9 bases. With 4 bases clipped from V and 8 bases from J, the junction kept 8 bases outside the gene matches. Germline loops: CDR1 LGHDT, CDR2 YNNKEL (reference sequence). CDR3 length: 15 residues.

The chain combines TRBV12-3 or TRBV12-4 with TRBJ1-2; no clear D. CDR3 size: 13 residues. The ends were cut back, 6 bases at V and 5 bases at J, with 13 bases in the middle. The CDR3 DNA reads as TGTGCCAGCAGCATGCGGTCTGCATATGGCTACACCTTC. This gives the protein CASSMRSAYGYTF.

V usage is TRBV11-3 and J usage is TRBJ1-1; TRBD1 is a possible D gene (5 bases). V lost 5 bases, J lost 11 bases, and 18 bases lay in between. This CDR3 contains 13 residues. Per the germline V gene, CDR1 is SGHNT and CDR2 is YENEEA. The CDR3 nucleotides read TGTGCCAGCAGCCCCGAGGGAGGGGTGGTCGCTTTCTTT. It encodes CASSPEGGVVAFF.

In its sample, this clone was seen once. V and J are TRBV21-1 and TRBJ2-7. TRBV21-1 constitutes a pseudogene. This CDR3 region has 11 residues. The DNA for the CDR3 is TGTGCCAAAGGCACTCCCGTGGAGCAGTACGTC. It yields the protein CAKGTPVEQYV.

As concerns this clone: The sample has other DNA sequences that encode this CDR3 too. This sequence joins TRBV4-3 and TRBJ2-3, with no clear D. The CDR3 covers 14 residues. The germline V and J ends were trimmed by 1 base and 2 bases, with 7 bases remaining between them. CDR1 is LGHNA, CDR2 YSLEER, per germline. The CDR3 bases are TGCGCCAGCAGCCAAGGGGCCTACACAGATACGCAGTATTTT. Translating gives CASSQGAYTDTQYF.

V gene TRBV7-6 combines with J gene TRBJ1-6; TRBD1 aligns across 7 bases. The CDR3 runs to 18 residues. V gave up 1 base and J gave up 4 bases; unmatched junction bases: 10. Germline CDR1 is SGHVS and CDR2 is FNYEAQ. The CDR3 bases are TGTGCCAGCAGCTTAGACTCCGGGACAGACACATATAATTCACCCCTCCACTTT. It yields the protein CASSLDSGTDTYNSPLHF.